This T cell receptor (beta chain) was captured by sequencing in a study of T cell responses to AZD1222 COVID-19 vaccine. There are 15 residues in the CDR3. J lost 5 bases, V lost 1 base, and 3 bases had no gene match. The germline V gene encodes CDR1 MDHEN and CDR2 SYDVKM. Clones were read by immunoSEQ multiplex PCR, and TCRdb kept only the in-frame ones, dropping some. The profile shows about 110,000 clones, more than 75% of them singletons. Whole-study results and caveats: Baseline seropositivity characterized only a handful of AZD1222 recipients. Distributed over spike, vaccine-associated CD4 TCRs predominated at 160-218 and 743-854. Females outnumbered males among donors, who were mostly white British; clonal diversity was possibly underestimated.

This clone appeared a single time. The antigen remains unidentified. The chain couples TRBV28 to TRBJ2-5; 11 bases agree with TRBD1. The sequence was collected from an adult in good health. The specimen was peripheral blood, collected on day 0 of AZD1222 vaccination. The CDR3 reads CASSLLGQGAETQYF. CDR3 DNA: TGTGCCAGCAGTTTATTAGGACAGGGGGCCGAGACCCAGTACTTC.